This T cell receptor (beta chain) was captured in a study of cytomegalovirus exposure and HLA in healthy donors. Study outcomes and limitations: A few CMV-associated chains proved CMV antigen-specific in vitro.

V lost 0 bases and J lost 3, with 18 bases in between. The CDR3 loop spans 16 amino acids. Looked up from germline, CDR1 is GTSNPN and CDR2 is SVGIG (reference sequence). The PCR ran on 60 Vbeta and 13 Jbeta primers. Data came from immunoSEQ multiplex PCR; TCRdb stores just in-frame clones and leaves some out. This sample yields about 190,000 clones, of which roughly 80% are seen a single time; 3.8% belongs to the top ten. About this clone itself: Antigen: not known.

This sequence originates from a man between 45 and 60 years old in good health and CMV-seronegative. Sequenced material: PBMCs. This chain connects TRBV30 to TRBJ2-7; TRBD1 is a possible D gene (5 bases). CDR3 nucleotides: TGTGCCTGGAGTGTACCCACGAAACAGGCAATCTACGAGCAGTACTTC. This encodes CAWSVPTKQAIYEQYF.